These T cell receptor beta chains were read from a single sample in a study of cytomegalovirus exposure and HLA in healthy donors. Data came from immunoSEQ multiplex PCR; TCRdb stores just in-frame clones and leaves some out. This sample's clone table lists about 140,000 clones. The sequenced sample was PBMCs. The receptors were sampled from a middle-aged man in good health and CMV-seronegative. Both conserved end residues are part of each CDR3. Fields, in order: J gene, V gene, D gene, CDR3 protein, CDR3 DNA. D genes are given only for firm matches.

TRBJ2-1	TRBV6-5	.	CASSPPGTCNEQFF	TGTGCCAGCAGCCCCCCAGGGACTTGCAATGAGCAGTTCTTC
TRBJ1-2	TRBV6-5	.	CASSREMESNYGYTF	TGTGCCAGCAGCCGGGAAATGGAGTCCAACTATGGCTACACCTTC
TRBJ2-7	TRBV4-1	TRBD1	CASSPHAQGYEQYF	TGCGCCAGCAGCCCGCACGCACAGGGGTACGAGCAGTACTTC
TRBJ1-5	TRBV19	TRBD1	CASSKRGTGEGNQPQHF	TGTGCCAGTAGTAAGCGCGGGACAGGGGAGGGCAATCAGCCCCAGCATTTT
TRBJ1-6	TRBV6-5	.	CASTKQGSSSPLHF	TGTGCCAGCACCAAACAGGGTTCTAGTTCACCCCTCCACTTT
TRBJ1-3	TRBV29-1	.	CSVEQGYSGNTIYF	TGCAGCGTAGAACAGGGCTACTCTGGAAACACCATATATTTT
TRBJ2-7	TRBV25-1	.	CASSDPQGSGYEQYF	TGTGCCAGCAGTGATCCCCAGGGTTCGGGCTACGAGCAGTACTTC
TRBJ2-7	TRBV7-9	.	CASSRGRQATFEQYF	TGTGCCAGCAGCCGTGGGCGACAGGCGACTTTCGAGCAGTACTTC
TRBJ2-1	TRBV10-2	.	CASSRGAAYNEQFF	TGCGCCAGCAGCAGGGGGGCCGCCTACAATGAGCAGTTCTTC
TRBJ2-3	TRBV13	.	CASSLGLARADTQYF	TGTGCCAGCAGCTTAGGCCTGGCGCGGGCAGATACGCAGTATTTT
TRBJ1-2	TRBV5-1	TRBD1	CASSLALGQGAGGYTF	TGCGCCAGCAGCTTGGCCTTAGGACAGGGGGCGGGAGGCTACACCTTC